Listed here are 21 T cell receptor beta chains from one sample, sequenced in a study of blood T cell repertoires in COVID-19. The assay was immunoSEQ multiplex PCR, and TCRdb's table has in-frame clones only and misses some. The table lists about 210,000 clones, around nine tenths of them singletons. The specimen was peripheral blood. These receptors all come from a woman in her 40s with acute or convalescent COVID-19.

DNA of the CDR3: TGCGCCAGCAGCCACATCCGGGACAAAGCTTTCTTT. Translated, it gives CASSHIRDKAFF. The chain recombines TRBV4-1 with TRBJ1-1; TRBD1 might be the D (6 bases). Germline CDR1 is MGHRA and CDR2 is YSYEKL. This CDR3 is built from 12 residues. Trimming shortened V by 3 bases and J by 9 bases, and 11 bases separated the two germline ends.

This rearrangement joins TRBV6-4 to TRBJ2-5, with 11 bases fitting TRBD2. The germline gives CDR1 MRHNA, CDR2 SNTAGT. Trimming at V came to 5 bases and at J to 2 bases, leaving 4 bases not matched to a gene. The CDR3 is 15 residues long. The CDR3 DNA is TGTGCCAGCAGTCCACTAGCGGGGGTTCAAGAGACCCAGTACTTC. It is translated as CASSPLAGVQETQYF.

This sequence joins TRBV28 and TRBJ1-1; D perhaps matches TRBD1 (5 bases). V was shortened by 3 bases and J by 4 bases, with 21 bases between the two germline ends. The CDR3 contains 17 residues. CDR1 is MDHEN, CDR2 SYDVKM, per germline. The CDR3 DNA is TGTGCCAGCAGTTTTAAGAGTTTGGTAAGCAGGGTCACTGAAGCTTTCTTT. Encoded protein: CASSFKSLVSRVTEAFF.

The chain combines TRBV5-4 with TRBJ2-7; tentative D call: TRBD2 (6 bases). V dropped 2 bases and J dropped 2 bases, with 8 bases sitting between them. Germline V gene sequence: CDR1 SGHNT, CDR2 YYREEE (reference sequence). The CDR3 is 13 amino acids. In nucleotides, the CDR3 is TGTGCCAGCAGCTTACGGGGGACCTACGAGCAGTACGTC. It encodes CASSLRGTYEQYV.

This clone was seen a single time. This rearrangement joins TRBV21-1 to TRBJ2-2; the D call of TRBD2 is as the table states it, not checked on the DNA. TRBV21-1 is a pseudogene. This CDR3 is 16 amino acids long. The CDR3 DNA reads TGTGCCAGCAGCACCGACCGGGATCCGAACACCGGGGAGCTGTTTTTT. This gives the protein CASSTDRDPNTGELFF.

V usage is TRBV10-1 and J usage is TRBJ2-1, with D maybe TRBD2 (5 bases). This CDR3 is 16 amino acids long. Trimming pared 0 bases from V and 4 bases from J, leaving 13 bases between. Germline loops: CDR1 WNHNN, CDR2 SYGVQD (reference sequence). The CDR3 DNA follows: TGCGCCAGCAGTGAGTCGTCAAGTCGGACTTACAATGAGCAGTTCTTC. It codes for CASSESSSRTYNEQFF.

The V call is TRBV19, the J call TRBJ1-6; the D gene is possibly TRBD1 (5 bases). CDR1 LNHDA and CDR2 SQIVND come from the germline V gene (reference sequence). CDR3 length: 14 residues. V gave up 0 bases and J gave up 7 bases, with 7 bases separating them. The CDR3 loop reads CASSIERGNSPLHF. The CDR3 DNA reads as TGTGCCAGTAGTATAGAGCGGGGGAATTCACCCCTCCACTTT.

This sequence joins TRBV18 and TRBJ1-6; maybe TRBD1 (6 bases). The germline V gene encodes CDR1 KGHSH and CDR2 LQKENI. Trimming took off 3 bases at V and 10 bases at J, with 10 bases between the two ends. The CDR3 is 13 amino acids. CDR3 sequence: CASSPAGESPLHF. The CDR3 DNA follows: TGTGCCAGCTCACCGGCAGGGGAGTCACCCCTCCACTTT.

The chain links TRBV6-1 to TRBJ1-1; tentatively, D is TRBD1 (6 bases). Germline V gene lookup returns CDR1 MNHNS and CDR2 SASEGT. The CDR3 contains 14 residues. The V gene lost 2 bases and the J gene lost 4 bases, with 11 bases spanning the gap. The CDR3 loop reads CASSEQGGFTEAFF. CDR3 bases: TGTGCCAGCAGTGAACAAGGGGGTTTCACTGAAGCTTTCTTT.

This clone was recorded once. This chain joins TRBV29-1 and TRBJ1-1; 11 positions match TRBD1. CDR1 is SQVTM and CDR2 is ANQGSEA in the germline V gene. This CDR3 is built from 15 residues. Trimming cost V 5 bases and J 3 bases; bases outside gene matches: 8. The CDR3 sequence: CSVFTDRGLHTEAFF. The CDR3 DNA reads TGCAGCGTTTTTACGGACAGGGGGCTTCACACTGAAGCTTTCTTT.

The CDR3, as DNA: TGTGCCAGCAGCTTAGCTCCCAATGAGCAGTTCTTC. This gives the protein CASSLAPNEQFF. The chain carries TRBV11-2 and TRBJ2-1; D call uncertain. Trimming removed 1 base at V and 6 bases at J, with 4 bases between. Germline CDR1 reads SGHAT; CDR2 reads FQNNGV. The CDR3 totals 12 residues.

V gene TRBV7-6 combines with J gene TRBJ1-5, with 8 nucleotides matching TRBD1. Unmatched junction bases numbered 8, after V lost 1 base and J lost 0 bases. Germline V CDR1 and CDR2: SGHVS, FNYEAQ. The CDR3 totals 18 residues. CDR3 DNA: TGTGCCAGCAGCTTAGGGACAGGGACCTGGGATAGCAATCAGCCCCAGCATTTT. Translating it yields CASSLGTGTWDSNQPQHF.

This chain uses TRBV5-1 with TRBJ1-2; 8 bases align to TRBD1. Trimming took 0 bases from V and 4 from J; bases not matched to a gene: 2. CDR3 length equals 14 residues. Germline values: CDR1 SGHRS, CDR2 YFSETQ. The CDR3, as DNA: TGCGCCAGCAGCTTGGGACAGGGGCCCTATGGCTACACCTTC. Its protein product is CASSLGQGPYGYTF.

This clone was seen only a few times. The chain carries TRBV7-2 and TRBJ1-1; 7 bases match TRBD1. The V gene's germline CDR1 is SGHTA and CDR2 FQGNSA. V was pared by 2 bases and J by 2 bases, with 8 bases of the junction left unmatched. The CDR3 loop spans 16 amino acids. The CDR3: CASSLKGQSVNTEAFF. In nucleotides, the CDR3 is TGTGCCAGCAGCTTAAAGGGACAGTCAGTCAACACTGAAGCTTTCTTT.

The V call is TRBV6-1, the J call TRBJ2-7, with a weak D call TRBD2 (6 bases). Germline V gene sequence: CDR1 MNHNS, CDR2 SASEGT. CDR3 length: 14 residues. V gave up 3 bases and J gave up 3 bases, with 12 bases separating them. CDR3 loop: CASSEGGRSYEQYV. The CDR3 DNA reads as TGTGCCAGCAGTGAGGGGGGACGGAGCTACGAGCAGTACGTC.

This clone was seen a few times. CDR3 DNA sequence: TGTGCCAGCAGGGGGACAGCGAACACTGAAGCTTTCTTT. Protein product: CASRGTANTEAFF. The chain has TRBV2 and TRBJ1-1, with 7 bases that match TRBD1. Germline assignment: CDR1 SNHLY and CDR2 FYNNEI. The CDR3 consists of 13 residues. The junction had 2 bases not matched to a gene; V was cut back by 6 bases and J by 1 base.

This sequence joins TRBV11-2 and TRBJ1-4; possible D gene TRBD1, 5 bases. Germline V gene lookup returns CDR1 SGHAT and CDR2 FQNNGV. CDR3 length: 14 residues. The ends were cut back, 1 base at V and 10 bases at J, with 13 bases in the middle. The CDR3 region has the DNA TGTGCCAGCAGCTTAGGGGGTGCCGGGGGAAAACTGTTTTTT. Amino acid sequence: CASSLGGAGGKLFF.

The chain carries TRBV5-4 and TRBJ1-1; D might be TRBD1 (6 bases). With 6 bases removed from V and 8 bases from J, the gap between germline ends came to 17 bases. This CDR3 is 13 amino acids long. Germline lookup yields CDR1 SGHNT and CDR2 YYREEE (reference sequence). CDR3 sequence: CASTTTGLLEAFF. CDR3 bases: TGTGCCAGCACCACGACAGGCCTCCTAGAAGCTTTCTTT.

The V call is TRBV11-2, the J call TRBJ1-2, with 9 bases lining up with TRBD1. Germline V gene data show CDR1 as SGHAT and CDR2 as FQNNGV. The length of the CDR3 is 15 residues. V dropped 5 bases and J dropped 4; count of bases not matched to a gene: 8. CDR3 protein: CASSLRQGVRYGYTF. The CDR3 DNA sequence: TGTGCCAGCAGCCTTCGACAGGGGGTTCGCTATGGCTACACCTTC.

V is TRBV12-3 or TRBV12-4 and J is TRBJ2-5, with TRBD1 as a possible D gene (6 bases). The CDR3 consists of 13 residues. Trimming left V 3 bases short and J 3 bases short, with 8 bases between. The CDR3, as DNA: TGTGCCAGCAGTTTGGACAGAAAAGAGACCCAGTACTTC. It codes for CASSLDRKETQYF.

The V call is TRBV5-5, the J call TRBJ2-1; D may be TRBD1 (6 bases). Per germline, CDR1 SGHKS and CDR2 YYEKEE (reference sequence). V was clipped by 3 bases and J by 0 bases, with 13 bases between them. CDR3 length: 16 amino acids. CDR3 DNA sequence: TGTGCCAGCAGCTCCCTAACAGGGAACTCCTACAATGAGCAGTTCTTC. As protein: CASSSLTGNSYNEQFF. Full variable domain (missing parts from reference TRBV5-5 and TRBJ2-1): DAGVTQSPTHLIKTRGQQVTLRCSPISGHKSVSWYQQVLGQGPQFIFQYYEKEERGRGNFPDRFSARQFPNYSSELNVNALLLGDSALYLCASSSLTGNSYNEQFFGPGTRLTVL.